The clone carrying this T cell receptor (beta chain) was found once. This specimen comes from a study of blood T cell repertoires in COVID-19. This CDR3 contains 14 residues. The germline gives CDR1 MNHNS, CDR2 SASEGT. V lost 1 base to trimming and J lost 5 bases, with 9 bases between them. The repertoire was sequenced with immunoSEQ multiplex PCR; TCRdb's copy has only in-frame clones and lacks some. Altogether about 130,000 clones are present, about 85% being singletons, with the ten largest covering about 5%. This clonotype was sampled from a woman aged 70 to 79 with COVID-19, enrolled during active disease. The chain combines TRBV6-1 with TRBJ2-1, with D tentatively TRBD1 (5 bases). Sequencing was performed on peripheral blood. CDR3 in DNA: TGTGCCAGCAGTGAAGTTGGGGCGGACAATGAGCAGTTCTTC. This codes for CASSEVGADNEQFF.